Sequencing of this TCR beta chain was carried out in a study of OX40 agonist ivuxolimab in advanced cancers. The study in broad terms: Ivuxolimab was a fully human IgG2 agonistic monoclonal antibody targeting the costimulatory receptor OX40 (CD134). The purpose of peripheral TCRbeta sequencing was to test whether ivuxolimab changed TCR sequence diversity and led to clonal T-cell expansion. In the dose-escalation cohort, around four fifths of patients were male, and the mean age was around 60 years, with a range of 23 to 79. Intravenous ivuxolimab was administered to patients every 2 weeks at six dose levels: 0.01, 0.1, 0.3, 1.5, 3 and 10 mg/kg. Partial responses occurred in three dose-escalation patients, of whom one had hepatocellular carcinoma and two had cutaneous melanoma. Of the roughly 53 patients in dose escalation, some 20 had hepatocellular carcinoma, around 15 had melanoma, 9 had renal cell carcinoma and 9 had head and neck cancer. The paper describes the monotherapy dose-escalation part (N of about 54 patients) of the phase I trial of ivuxolimab. Prior anti-PD-1, anti-PD-L1 or anti-CTLA-4 therapy was permitted, and checkpoint inhibitors had been received by more than 35% of dose-escalation patients.

Clipping removes 3 bases from V and 11 bases from J, with 9 as the unmatched junction base count. The CDR3, cysteine through phenylalanine, is 15 amino acids long. Only the CDR3 portion is preserved as DNA: 45 bases, with reading frame beginning at the first base. The germline V gene yields SGHTA for CDR1 and FQGNSA for CDR2. Patients with autoimmune disease history or receiving systemic immunosuppression were excluded from the trial. Peripheral blood for TCR sequencing was collected from all dose cohorts at baseline, on cycle 4 day 1, and on cycle 7 day 1. Samples were obtained from an open-label, multicenter, first-in-human phase I dose-escalation trial of ivuxolimab. The trial enrolled adults with locally advanced or metastatic head and neck squamous cell, hepatocellular, melanoma or renal cell carcinoma. Before TCR sequencing, CD4+ and CD8+ T cells were separately sorted from peripheral blood.

In regard to this clone: Its binding antigen is unknown. No qualities accompany the bases; no much larger clone lies one base away.

To sequence the TCRbeta CDR3 region, genomic DNA was isolated from the sorted cells. TCRbeta CDR3 regions were sequenced using the immunoSEQ Assay. The clones in this table, taken by TCRdb from immuneACCESS, are in-frame only. Not every clone is retained; where verified, under half of the shortfall comes from an unresolved V gene, and the cause of the rest is unknown. Across this sample there are tens of thousands of clones, with roughly 90% seen only once. The biggest ten clones account for about 2.5% of the sample. Paper-wide results and their limitations: Low levels of normalized T-cell clonal expansion were also seen in some nonresponding patients. After ivuxolimab, more expanded clones were found on average in CD8+ T cells than in CD4+ T cells. The antigen specificity of the clonally expanded peripheral T cells was not determined. At doses from 0.1 to 3.0 mg/kg, clonal expansion was seen in both CD4+ and CD8+ blood T cells between baseline and week 6. In the 0.1-3.0 mg/kg groups, partial responders were among the patients with the lowest normalized peripheral clonal expansion, particularly in CD8+ T cells.

The chain is assembled from TRBV7-2 and TRBJ1-6; 8 junctional bases match TRBD1. Sequenced here: CD4+ or CD8+ T cells sorted from blood, sampled in a trial of the OX40 agonist ivuxolimab. The TCR comes from an adult with an advanced solid tumor such as melanoma, head and neck, liver or kidney cancer. The sequenced DNA: TGTGCCAGCAGCTTGGATACAGGGGGTTATGCACCCCTCCACTTT. Its coded protein is CASSLDTGGYAPLHF.